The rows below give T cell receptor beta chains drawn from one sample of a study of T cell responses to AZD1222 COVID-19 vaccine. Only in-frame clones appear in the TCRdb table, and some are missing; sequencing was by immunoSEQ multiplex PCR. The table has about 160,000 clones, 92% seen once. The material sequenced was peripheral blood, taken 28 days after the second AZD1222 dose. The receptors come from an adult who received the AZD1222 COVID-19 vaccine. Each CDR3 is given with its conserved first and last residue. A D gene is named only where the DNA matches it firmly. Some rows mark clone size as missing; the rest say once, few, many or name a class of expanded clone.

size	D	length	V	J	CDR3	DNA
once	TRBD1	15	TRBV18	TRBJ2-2	CASSPGTENTGELFF	TGTGCCAGCTCACCCGGGACAGAGAACACCGGGGAGCTGTTTTTT
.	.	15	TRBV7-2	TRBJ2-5	CASSLGLAPPETQYF	TGTGCCAGCAGCCTCGGATTAGCCCCTCCGGAGACCCAGTACTTC
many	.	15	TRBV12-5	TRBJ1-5	CASGQTGPGDQPQHF	TGTGCTAGTGGTCAAACCGGGCCTGGCGATCAGCCCCAGCATTTT
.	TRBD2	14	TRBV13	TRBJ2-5	CASRVSGGAETQYF	TGTGCCAGCAGAGTTAGCGGGGGGGCAGAGACCCAGTACTTC
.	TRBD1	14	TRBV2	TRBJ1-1	CASSPETGSTEAFF	TGTGCCAGCAGTCCCGAGACAGGGTCCACTGAAGCTTTCTTT
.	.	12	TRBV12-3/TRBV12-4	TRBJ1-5	CASREIGQPQHF	TGTGCCAGCAGGGAGATCGGTCAGCCCCAGCATTTT
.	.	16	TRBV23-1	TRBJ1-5	CASSQEGGGNNQPQHF	TGCGCCAGCAGTCAAGAGGGAGGTGGGAACAATCAGCCCCAGCATTTT
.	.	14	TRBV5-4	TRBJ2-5	CASSFGGAGETQYF	TGTGCCAGCAGCTTCGGAGGGGCCGGGGAGACCCAGTACTTC
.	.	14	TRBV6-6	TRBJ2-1	CASSTTMEYNEQFF	TGTGCCAGCAGTACCACCATGGAATACAATGAGCAGTTCTTC
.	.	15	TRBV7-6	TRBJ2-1	CASSLAPSSYNEQFF	TGTGCCAGCAGCTTAGCACCGTCCTCCTACAATGAGCAGTTCTTC
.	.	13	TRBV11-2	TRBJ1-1	CASSLARSGEAFF	TGTGCCAGCAGCTTAGCCCGTTCGGGTGAAGCTTTCTTT
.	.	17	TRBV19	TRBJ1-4	CASSIDRLGETNEKLFF	TGTGCCAGTAGTATAGATCGGTTAGGAGAAACTAATGAAAAACTGTTTTTT
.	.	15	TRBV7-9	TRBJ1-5	CASSPGGLSNQPQHF	TGTGCCAGCAGTCCCGGCGGGTTAAGCAATCAGCCCCAGCATTTT
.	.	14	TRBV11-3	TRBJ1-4	CASSLASTNEKLFF	TGTGCCAGCAGCTTAGCGTCAACTAATGAAAAACTGTTTTTT